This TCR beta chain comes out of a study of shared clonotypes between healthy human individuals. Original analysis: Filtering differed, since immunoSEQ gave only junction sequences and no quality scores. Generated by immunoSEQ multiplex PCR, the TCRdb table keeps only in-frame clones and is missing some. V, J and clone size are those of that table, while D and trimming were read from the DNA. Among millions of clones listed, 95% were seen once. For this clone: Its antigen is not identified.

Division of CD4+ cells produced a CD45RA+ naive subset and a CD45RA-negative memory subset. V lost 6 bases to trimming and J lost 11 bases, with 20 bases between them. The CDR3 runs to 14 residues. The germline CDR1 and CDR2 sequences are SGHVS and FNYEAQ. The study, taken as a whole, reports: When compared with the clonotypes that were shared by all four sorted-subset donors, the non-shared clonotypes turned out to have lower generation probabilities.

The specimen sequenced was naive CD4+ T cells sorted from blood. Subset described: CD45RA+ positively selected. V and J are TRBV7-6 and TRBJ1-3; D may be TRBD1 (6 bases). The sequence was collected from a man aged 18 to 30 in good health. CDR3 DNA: TGTGCCAGCAGTCGAGGGGGTCTACAGGCCCCCATATATTTT. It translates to CASSRGGLQAPIYF.